This is a list of T cell receptor beta chains from one sample in a study of identical twins. MiXCR, applied by TCRdb to the 5' RACE reads, yields one record per CDR3 protein. The table shows approximately 500,000 distinct CDR3 sequences, with 13% to 15% occurring only once. These sequences were also reported in another study, on yellow fever vaccine responses in identical twins.

Sample: CD4+ T cells sorted from blood. All receptors derive from a woman between 18 and 29 years old in good health. The CDR3 runs from the conserved cysteine through the conserved F or W.

v_call | cdr3_aa
TRBV15 | CATSRAGGRGNTIYF
TRBV29-1 | CSVGQSSYNEQFF
TRBV7-2 | CASSPTQTVFYEQYF
TRBV5-1 | CASSLATREGYEQFF
TRBV24-1 | CATSDLLDEQFF
TRBV14 | CASAKNRAVGNEQFF
TRBV29-1 | CSVLRRMTNTIYF
TRBV14 | CASSRALAPDTQYF
TRBV20-1 | CSAREAGGELFF
TRBV18 | CASSPPPAGGRIEQFF
TRBV4-1 | CASKRGGARSLPDTQYF
TRBV20-1 | CSAKRTYEQYF
TRBV19 | CASTPVQHGGNEQFF
TRBV6-5 | CASSSAGTGEKLFF
TRBV5-5 | CASSERLAGGPQETQYF
TRBV5-1 | CASSKLVGTQNTGELFF
TRBV3-1 | CASSPGDYPTDTQYF
TRBV6-1 | CASSEAFEWPQHF